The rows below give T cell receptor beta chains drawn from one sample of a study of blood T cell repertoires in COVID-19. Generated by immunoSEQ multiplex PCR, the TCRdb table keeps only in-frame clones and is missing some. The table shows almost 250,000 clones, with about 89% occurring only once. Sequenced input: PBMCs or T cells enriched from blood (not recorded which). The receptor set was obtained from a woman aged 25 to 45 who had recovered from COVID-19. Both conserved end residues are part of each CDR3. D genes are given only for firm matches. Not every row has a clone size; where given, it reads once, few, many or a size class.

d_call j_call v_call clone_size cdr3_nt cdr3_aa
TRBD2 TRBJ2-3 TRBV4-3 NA TGCGCCAGCAGCCAAGGTGAAAGCGGGAGTGCAGATACGCAGTATTTT CASSQGESGSADTQYF
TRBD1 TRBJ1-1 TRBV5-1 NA TGCGCCAGCAGCTGGAGGCAGGACAGGGGGCAAGCTTTCTTT CASSWRQDRGQAFF
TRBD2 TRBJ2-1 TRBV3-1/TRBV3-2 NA TGTGCCAGCAGCGCCCGAAACCGTCGGACTAGCGGTTCCTACAATGAGCAGTTCTTC CASSARNRRTSGSYNEQFF
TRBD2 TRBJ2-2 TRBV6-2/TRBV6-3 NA TGTGCCAGCAGTTTCGGCGGGAGCGGAGGGAGAAATCGGGGGGAGCTGTTTTTT CASSFGGSGGRNRGELFF
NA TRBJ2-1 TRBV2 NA TGTGCCAGCAGTACACTAACAGGGCGTGAGCAGTTCTTC CASSTLTGREQFF
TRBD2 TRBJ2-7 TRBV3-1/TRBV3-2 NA TGTGCCAGCAGCCATCATGCACTGGCTAGCGGGAGCGTAGGAAAAGAGCAGTACTTC CASSHHALASGSVGKEQYF
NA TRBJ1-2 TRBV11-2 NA TGTGCCAGCAGCTTAGATGCCTCGGGATTCGATGGCTACACCTTC CASSLDASGFDGYTF
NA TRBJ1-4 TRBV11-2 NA TGTGCCAGCAGCTTCACAACTAATGAAAAACTGTTTTTT CASSFTTNEKLFF
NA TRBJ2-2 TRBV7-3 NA TGTGCCAGCAGCTTATTCGCAGAGAACACCGGGGAGCTGTTTTTT CASSLFAENTGELFF
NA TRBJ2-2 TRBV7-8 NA TGTGCCAGCAGACGTCCCGGCGGGAACACCGGGGAGCTGTTTTTT CASRRPGGNTGELFF
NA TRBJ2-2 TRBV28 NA TGTGCCAGCAGGAGGGTGCCCGGGGAGCTGTTTTTT CASRRVPGELFF
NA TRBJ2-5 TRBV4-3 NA TGCGCCAGCAGCCAAGATCTAGGGGGGGCAGAGACCCAGTACTTC CASSQDLGGAETQYF
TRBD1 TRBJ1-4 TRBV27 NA TGTGCCAGCAGTCCACAGGGGCGGGATGAAAAACTGTTTTTT CASSPQGRDEKLFF
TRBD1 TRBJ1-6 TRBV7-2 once TGTGCCAGCAGCTCCGGGACAGGGGTCCGGGTCGGCTCACCCCTCCACTTT CASSSGTGVRVGSPLHF
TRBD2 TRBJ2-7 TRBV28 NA TGTGCCAGCAGCCGACGGGGACTATTCCACGAGCAGTACTTC CASSRRGLFHEQYF
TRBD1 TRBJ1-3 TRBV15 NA TGTGCCACCAGCCCCCGAGAGGGACAGGGAGCTGGAAACACCATATATTTT CATSPREGQGAGNTIYF
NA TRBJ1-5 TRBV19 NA TGTGCCAGTAGTACAGGGGGCAATCAGCCCCAGCATTTT CASSTGGNQPQHF
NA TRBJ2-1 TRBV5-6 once TGTGCCAGCAGCCCCCTGAAAGGGGTCAACAATGAGCAGTTCTTC CASSPLKGVNNEQFF
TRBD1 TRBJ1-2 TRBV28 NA TGTGCCAGCACCACCGGGACAGGGGGTGGCTACACCTTC CASTTGTGGGYTF
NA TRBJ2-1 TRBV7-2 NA TGTGCCAGCAGCCCCTGGCAGGGGTCCTACAATGAGCAGTTCTTC CASSPWQGSYNEQFF
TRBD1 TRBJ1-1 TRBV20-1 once TGCAGTGCTAGTACAGGGGGGAACACTGAAGCTTTCTTT CSASTGGNTEAFF
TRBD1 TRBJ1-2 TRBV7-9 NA TGTGCCAGCCCCAAAAACGGACAGGTTTTCTATGGCTACACCTTC CASPKNGQVFYGYTF
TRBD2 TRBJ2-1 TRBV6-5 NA TGTGCCAGCACTGTCGGGACTACCTCCTACAATGAGCAGTTCTTC CASTVGTTSYNEQFF
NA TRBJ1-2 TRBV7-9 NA TGTGCCAGCAGCTTATCAGGGGTCCATAACTATGGCTACACCTTC CASSLSGVHNYGYTF
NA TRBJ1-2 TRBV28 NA TGTGCCAGCAGTTGGTACACATATGGCTACACCTTC CASSWYTYGYTF
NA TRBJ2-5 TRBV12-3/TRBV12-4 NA TGTGCCAGCAGTCCGCCAGGGGCAGAGACCCAGTACTTC CASSPPGAETQYF
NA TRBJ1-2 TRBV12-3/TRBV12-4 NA TGTGCCCCCGAGGGAGGTGAGGGCTACACCTTC CAPEGGEGYTF
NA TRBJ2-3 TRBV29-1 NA TGCAGCGTAGAGGGACAAGGATACACAGATACGCAGTATTTT CSVEGQGYTDTQYF
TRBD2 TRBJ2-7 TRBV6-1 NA TGTGCCAGCAGCGAACTAGGGACTAGCGGGAGGGCGGCGGGCGGCTTC CASSELGTSGRAAGGF
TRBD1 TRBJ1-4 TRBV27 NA TGTGCCAGCAGTTTAGAGCCAGGGGGGGAAAAACTGTTTTTT CASSLEPGGEKLFF
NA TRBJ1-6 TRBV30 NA TGTGCCTGGAGCCCACGGACAGCTTATAATTCACCCCTCCACTTT CAWSPRTAYNSPLHF
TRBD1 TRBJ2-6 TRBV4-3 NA TGCGCCAGCAGCCAGGCCACACTGACAGGGTTTGTGACTGGGGCCAACGTCCTGACTTTC CASSQATLTGFVTGANVLTF
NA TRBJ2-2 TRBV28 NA TGTGCCAGCAGTTTATATTCCAGCACCGGGGAGCTGTTTTTT CASSLYSSTGELFF
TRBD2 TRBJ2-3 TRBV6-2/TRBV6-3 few TGTGCCAGCAGTTACTCTCCGCGGGAGGCCTACACAGATACGCAGTATTTT CASSYSPREAYTDTQYF
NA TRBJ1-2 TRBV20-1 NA TGCAGTACCCACTTAAACTATGGCTACACCTTC CSTHLNYGYTF
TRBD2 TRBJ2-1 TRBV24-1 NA TGTGCCACCAGTGATACTAGCGGGGCTTCCTACAATGAGCAGTTCTTC CATSDTSGASYNEQFF
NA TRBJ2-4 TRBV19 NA TGTGCCAGTAGTATAACTCTAGCCAAAAACATTCAGTACTTC CASSITLAKNIQYF
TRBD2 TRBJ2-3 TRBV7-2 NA TGTGCCAGCAGCTTAGGGGGCCTAGCGGGAGACACGCAGTATTTT CASSLGGLAGDTQYF
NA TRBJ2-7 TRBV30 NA TGTGCCTGTTCCAGGGGAGGGGGGGCCTACGAGCAGTACTTC CACSRGGGAYEQYF
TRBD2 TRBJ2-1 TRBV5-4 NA TGTGCCAGCAGCTTGGCCCTAGCGGTCTACAATGAGCAGTTCTTC CASSLALAVYNEQFF
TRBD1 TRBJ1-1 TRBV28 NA TGTGCCAGCAGTTCCTCTTACAGGGGAGGCACTGAAGCTTTCTTT CASSSSYRGGTEAFF
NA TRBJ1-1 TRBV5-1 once TGCGCCAGCAGCTCTCTACAGGGTGGCACTGAAGCTTTCTTT CASSSLQGGTEAFF
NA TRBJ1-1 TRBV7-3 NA TGTGCCAGCAGCTTGGGGCCTGCGAACACTGAAGCTTTCTTT CASSLGPANTEAFF
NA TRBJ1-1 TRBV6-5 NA TGTGCCAGCAGCTCCGGGGGGTACAACACTGAAGCTTTCTTT CASSSGGYNTEAFF
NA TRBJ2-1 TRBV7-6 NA TGTGCCAGCAGCCTACCCCTGAGGCGGGGCGCCGCTAACAATGAGCAGTTCTTC CASSLPLRRGAANNEQFF
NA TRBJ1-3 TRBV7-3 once TGTGCCAGCAGCTTATCTCCGGGTTCTGGAAACACCATATATTTT CASSLSPGSGNTIYF
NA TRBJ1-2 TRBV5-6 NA TGTGCCAGCAGCTTGACCCTCCGAGCGAACTATGGCTACACCTTC CASSLTLRANYGYTF
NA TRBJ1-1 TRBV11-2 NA TGTGCCAGCACCCTGGGAGGGGGAGGTAACACTGAAGCTTTCTTT CASTLGGGGNTEAFF
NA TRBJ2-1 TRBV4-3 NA TGCGCCAGCAGCCAAGACTCTCGGTGGAATGAGCAGTTCTTC CASSQDSRWNEQFF
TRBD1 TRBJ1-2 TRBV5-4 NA TGTGCCAGCAGCTTGGGGGGACAGGGGGTCTATGGCTACACCTTC CASSLGGQGVYGYTF
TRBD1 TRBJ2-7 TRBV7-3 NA TGTGCCAGCAGCTTACTACCAGGGGGCGCGAGGGAGCAGTACTTC CASSLLPGGAREQYF
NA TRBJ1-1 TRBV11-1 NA TGTGCCAGCAGCTTAGTCCCTAGACCTGGAACTGAAGCTTTCTTT CASSLVPRPGTEAFF
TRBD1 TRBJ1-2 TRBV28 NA TGTGCCAGCCACAGGGGTAACTATGGCTACACCTTC CASHRGNYGYTF
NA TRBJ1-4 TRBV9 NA TGTGCCAGCAGCGCCAACAGGGTTGGGGAAAAACTGTTTTTT CASSANRVGEKLFF
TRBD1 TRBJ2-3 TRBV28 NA TGTGCCAGCAGTCCCAGACAGGGGGAAGGGAATACGCAGTATTTT CASSPRQGEGNTQYF
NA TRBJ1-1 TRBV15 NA TGTGCCACAACCAGAGTATCCGACAGGCCACTTGAAGCTTTCTTT CATTRVSDRPLEAFF
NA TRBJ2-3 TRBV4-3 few TGCGCCAGCAGCCAAGGGCCACAGGAGTTTGCAGATACGCAGTATTTT CASSQGPQEFADTQYF
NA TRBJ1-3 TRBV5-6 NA TGTGCCAGCAGCTTCGGGGGACCTGGAAACACCATATATTTT CASSFGGPGNTIYF
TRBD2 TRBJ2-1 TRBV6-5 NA TGTGCCAGCAGGGTCCCGATACGGGGGGGGGAGTTCTTC CASRVPIRGGEFF
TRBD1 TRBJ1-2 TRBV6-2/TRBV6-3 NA TGTGCCAGCAGTACGGGACAGGCTAACTATGGCTACACCTTC CASSTGQANYGYTF